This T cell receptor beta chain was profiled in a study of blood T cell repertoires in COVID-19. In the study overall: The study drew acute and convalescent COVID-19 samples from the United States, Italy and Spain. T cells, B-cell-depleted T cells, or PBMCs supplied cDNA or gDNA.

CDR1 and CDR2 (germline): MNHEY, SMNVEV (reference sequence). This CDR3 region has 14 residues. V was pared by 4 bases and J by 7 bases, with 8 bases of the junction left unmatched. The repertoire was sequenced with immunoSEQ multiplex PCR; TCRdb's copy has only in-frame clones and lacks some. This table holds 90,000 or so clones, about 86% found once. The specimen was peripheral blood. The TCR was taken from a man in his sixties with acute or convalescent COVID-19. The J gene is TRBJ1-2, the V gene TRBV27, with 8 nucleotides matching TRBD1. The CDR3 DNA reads TGTGCCAGCAGTTCCCGGGACAGGTCTACTGGCTACACCTTC. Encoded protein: CASSSRDRSTGYTF.